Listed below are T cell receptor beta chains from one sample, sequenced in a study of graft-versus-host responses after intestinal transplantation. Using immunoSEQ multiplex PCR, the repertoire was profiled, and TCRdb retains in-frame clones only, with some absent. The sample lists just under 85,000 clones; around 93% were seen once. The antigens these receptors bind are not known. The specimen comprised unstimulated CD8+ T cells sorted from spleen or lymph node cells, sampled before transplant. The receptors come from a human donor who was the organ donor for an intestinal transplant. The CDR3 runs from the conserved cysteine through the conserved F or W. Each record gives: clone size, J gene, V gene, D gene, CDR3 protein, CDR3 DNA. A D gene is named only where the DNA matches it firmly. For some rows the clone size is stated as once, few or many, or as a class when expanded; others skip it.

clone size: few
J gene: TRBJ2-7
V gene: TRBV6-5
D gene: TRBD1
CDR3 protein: CASSEGDSSYEQYF
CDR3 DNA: TGTGCCAGCAGTGAAGGGGACAGCTCCTACGAGCAGTACTTC

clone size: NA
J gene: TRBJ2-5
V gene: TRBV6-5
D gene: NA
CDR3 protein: CASRTGTQSEETQYF
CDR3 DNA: TGTGCCAGCAGGACCGGGACCCAGAGCGAAGAGACCCAGTACTTC

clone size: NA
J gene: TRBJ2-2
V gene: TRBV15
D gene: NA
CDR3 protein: CATSYQGFGELFF
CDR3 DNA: TGTGCCACCAGTTACCAGGGGTTCGGGGAGCTGTTTTTT

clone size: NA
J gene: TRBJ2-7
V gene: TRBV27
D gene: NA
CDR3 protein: CASRGWAGSSYEQYF
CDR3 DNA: TGTGCCAGCAGGGGGTGGGCCGGGAGCTCCTACGAGCAGTACTTC

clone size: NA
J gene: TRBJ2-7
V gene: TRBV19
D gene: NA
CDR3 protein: CASSIGLATYEQYF
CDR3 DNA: TGTGCCAGTAGTATAGGTCTAGCAACCTACGAGCAGTACTTC

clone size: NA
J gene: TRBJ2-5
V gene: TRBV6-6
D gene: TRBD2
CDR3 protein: CASSYPNSAGRETQYF
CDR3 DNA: TGTGCCAGCAGTTACCCTAATTCAGCGGGACGAGAGACCCAGTACTTC

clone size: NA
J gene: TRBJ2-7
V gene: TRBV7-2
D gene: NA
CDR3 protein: CASSFSIASYEQYF
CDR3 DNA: TGTGCCAGCAGCTTTAGCATAGCCTCCTACGAGCAGTACTTC

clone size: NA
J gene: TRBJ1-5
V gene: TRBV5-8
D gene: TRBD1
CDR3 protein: CASSPGQAYQPQHF
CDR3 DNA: TGTGCCAGCAGCCCGGGACAGGCTTATCAGCCCCAGCATTTT

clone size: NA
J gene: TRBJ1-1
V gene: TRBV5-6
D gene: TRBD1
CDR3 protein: CASSLPADRGTEAFF
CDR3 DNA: TGTGCCAGCAGCTTGCCGGCGGACAGGGGGACTGAAGCTTTCTTT

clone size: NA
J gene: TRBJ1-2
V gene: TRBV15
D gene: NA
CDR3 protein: CATRVGPEYYGYTF
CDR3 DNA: TGTGCCACCAGGGTGGGGCCAGAGTACTATGGCTACACCTTC

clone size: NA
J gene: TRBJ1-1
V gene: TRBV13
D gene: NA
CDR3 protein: CAGRPNRNTEAFF
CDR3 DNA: TGTGCCGGCAGACCAAATAGGAACACTGAAGCTTTCTTT

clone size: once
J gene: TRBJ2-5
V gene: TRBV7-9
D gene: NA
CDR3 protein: CASSTANEETQYF
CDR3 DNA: TGTGCCAGCAGCACGGCTAACGAAGAGACCCAGTACTTC

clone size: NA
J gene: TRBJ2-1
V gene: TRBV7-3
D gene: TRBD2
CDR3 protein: CASSFGGSSYNEQFF
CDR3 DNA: TGTGCCAGCAGCTTCGGCGGGAGCTCCTACAATGAGCAGTTCTTC

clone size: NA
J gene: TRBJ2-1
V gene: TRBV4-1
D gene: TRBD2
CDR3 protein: CASSQVAGANEQFF
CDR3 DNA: TGCGCCAGCAGCCAAGTAGCGGGAGCGAATGAGCAGTTCTTC

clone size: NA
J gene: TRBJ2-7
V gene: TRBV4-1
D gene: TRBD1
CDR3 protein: CASSQSGQGDYEQYF
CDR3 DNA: TGCGCCAGCAGCCAGTCAGGACAGGGTGACTACGAGCAGTACTTC

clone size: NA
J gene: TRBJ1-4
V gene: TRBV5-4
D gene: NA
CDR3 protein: CASSLGWGGSEKLFF
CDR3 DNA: TGTGCCAGCAGCTTGGGTTGGGGTGGGAGCGAAAAACTGTTTTTT

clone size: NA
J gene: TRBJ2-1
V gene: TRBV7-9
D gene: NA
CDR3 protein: CASSFGPEQFF
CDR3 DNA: TGTGCCAGCAGCTTCGGACCTGAGCAGTTCTTC

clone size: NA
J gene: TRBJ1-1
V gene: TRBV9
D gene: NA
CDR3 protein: CASSVVGSYTEAFF
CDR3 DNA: TGTGCCAGCAGCGTAGTGGGCTCCTATACTGAAGCTTTCTTT

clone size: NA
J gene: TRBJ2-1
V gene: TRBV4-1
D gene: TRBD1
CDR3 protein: CASSRDREYFHEQFF
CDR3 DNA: TGCGCCAGCAGCCGAGACAGGGAATACTTCCATGAGCAGTTCTTC

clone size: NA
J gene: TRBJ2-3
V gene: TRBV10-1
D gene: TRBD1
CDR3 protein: CASSVCGTDTSTDTQYF
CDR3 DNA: TGCGCCAGCAGTGTTTGTGGGACAGATACTAGCACAGATACGCAGTATTTT

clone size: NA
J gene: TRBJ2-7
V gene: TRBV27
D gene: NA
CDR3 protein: CASSLMGTYEQYF
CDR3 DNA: TGTGCCAGCAGTTTAATGGGGACCTACGAGCAGTACTTC

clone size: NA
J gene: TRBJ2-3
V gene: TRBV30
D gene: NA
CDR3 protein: CAWTEGGISTDTQYF
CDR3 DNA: TGTGCCTGGACCGAGGGGGGAATTAGCACAGATACGCAGTATTTT

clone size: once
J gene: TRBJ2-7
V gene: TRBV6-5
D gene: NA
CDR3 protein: CASSYGQTLGADEQYF
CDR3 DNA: TGTGCCAGCAGTTACGGGCAGACCCTCGGTGCCGACGAGCAGTACTTC

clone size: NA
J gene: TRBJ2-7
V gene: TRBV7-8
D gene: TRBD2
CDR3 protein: CASSLGLAGSSYEQYF
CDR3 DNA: TGTGCCAGCAGCTTAGGACTAGCGGGGAGTTCTTACGAGCAGTACTTC

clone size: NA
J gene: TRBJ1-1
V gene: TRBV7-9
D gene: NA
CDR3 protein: CASSPSGILNTEAFF
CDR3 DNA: TGTGCCAGCAGCCCCTCCGGGATTCTGAACACTGAAGCTTTCTTT

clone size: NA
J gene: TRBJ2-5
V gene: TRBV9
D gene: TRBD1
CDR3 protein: CASSVTGGLGQETQYF
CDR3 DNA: TGTGCCAGCAGCGTAACAGGGGGCCTTGGCCAAGAGACCCAGTACTTC

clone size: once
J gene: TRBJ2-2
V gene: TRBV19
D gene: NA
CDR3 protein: CASSIGRGRSNTGELFF
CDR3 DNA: TGTGCCAGTAGTATAGGTCGGGGCAGGTCGAACACCGGGGAGCTGTTTTTT

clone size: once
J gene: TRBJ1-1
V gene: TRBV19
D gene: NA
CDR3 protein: CASSTGQLITEAFF
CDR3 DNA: TGTGCCAGTAGTACCGGACAGCTGATCACTGAAGCTTTCTTT

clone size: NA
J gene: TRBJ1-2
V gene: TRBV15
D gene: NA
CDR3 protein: CATSRDLRAANYGYTF
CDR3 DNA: TGTGCCACCAGCAGAGATCTCAGGGCAGCTAACTATGGCTACACCTTC

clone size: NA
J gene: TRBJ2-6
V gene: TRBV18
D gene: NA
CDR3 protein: CASSPELTVLTF
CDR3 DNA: TGTGCCAGCTCACCAGAACTCACGGTCCTGACTTTC

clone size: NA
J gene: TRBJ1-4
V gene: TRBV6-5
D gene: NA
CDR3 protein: CATPQNEKLFF
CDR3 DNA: TGTGCCACCCCCCAGAATGAAAAACTGTTTTTT